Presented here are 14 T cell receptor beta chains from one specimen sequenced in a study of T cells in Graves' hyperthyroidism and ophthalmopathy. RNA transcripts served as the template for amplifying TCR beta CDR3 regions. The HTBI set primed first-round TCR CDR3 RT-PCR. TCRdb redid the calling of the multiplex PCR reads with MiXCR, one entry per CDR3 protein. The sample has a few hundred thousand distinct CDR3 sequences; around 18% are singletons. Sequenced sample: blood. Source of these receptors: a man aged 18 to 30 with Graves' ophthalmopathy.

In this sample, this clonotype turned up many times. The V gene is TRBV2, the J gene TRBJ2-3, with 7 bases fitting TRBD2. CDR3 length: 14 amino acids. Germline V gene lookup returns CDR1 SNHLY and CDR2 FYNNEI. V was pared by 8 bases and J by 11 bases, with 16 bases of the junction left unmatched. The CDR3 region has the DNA TGTGCCAGCGCCGCGCCCCCCGGGGGGATAAAGCAGTATTTT. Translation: CASAAPPGGIKQYF.

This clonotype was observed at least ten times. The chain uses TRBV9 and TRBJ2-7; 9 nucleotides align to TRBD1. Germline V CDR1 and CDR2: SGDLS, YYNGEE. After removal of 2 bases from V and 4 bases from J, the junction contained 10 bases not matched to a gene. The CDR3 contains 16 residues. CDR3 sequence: CASSVAPGQGSYEQYF. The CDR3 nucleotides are TGTGCCAGCAGCGTCGCCCCGGGACAGGGATCTTACGAGCAGTACTTC.

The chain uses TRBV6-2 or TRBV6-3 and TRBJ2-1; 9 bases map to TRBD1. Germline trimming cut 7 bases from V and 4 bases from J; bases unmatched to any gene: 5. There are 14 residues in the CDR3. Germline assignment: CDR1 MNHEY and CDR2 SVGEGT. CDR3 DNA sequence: TGTGCCAGCACTCGGGACAGGGCTTACAATGAGCAGTTCTTC. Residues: CASTRDRAYNEQFF.

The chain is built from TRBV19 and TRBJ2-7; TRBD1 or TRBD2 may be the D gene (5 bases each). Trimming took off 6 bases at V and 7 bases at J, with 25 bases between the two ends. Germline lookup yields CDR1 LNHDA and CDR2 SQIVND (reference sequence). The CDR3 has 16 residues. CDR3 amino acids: CASSLQKSGTHPEQYF. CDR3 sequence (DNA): TGTGCCAGTAGCCTACAAAAGTCAGGGACCCATCCTGAGCAGTACTTC. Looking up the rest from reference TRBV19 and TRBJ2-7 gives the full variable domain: DGGITQSPKYLFRKEGQNVTLSCEQNLNHDAMYWYRQDPGQGLRLIYYSQIVNDFQKGDIAEGYSVSREKKESFPLTVTSAQKNPTAFYLCASSLQKSGTHPEQYFGPGTRLTVT.

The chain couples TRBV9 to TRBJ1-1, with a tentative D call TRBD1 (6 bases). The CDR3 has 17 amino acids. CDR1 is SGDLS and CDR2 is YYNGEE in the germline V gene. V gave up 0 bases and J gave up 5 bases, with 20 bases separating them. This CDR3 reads CASSVEAVGGAGTEAFF. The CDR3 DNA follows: TGTGCCAGCAGCGTAGAGGCAGTGGGGGGCGCAGGAACTGAAGCTTTCTTT.

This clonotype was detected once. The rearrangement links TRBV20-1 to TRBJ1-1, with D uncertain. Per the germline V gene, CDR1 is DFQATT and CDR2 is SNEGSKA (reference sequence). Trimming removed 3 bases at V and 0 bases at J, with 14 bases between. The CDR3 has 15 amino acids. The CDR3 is CSARDLPAVNTEAFF. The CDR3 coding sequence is TGCAGTGCTAGGGACCTCCCCGCCGTGAACACTGAAGCTTTCTTT.

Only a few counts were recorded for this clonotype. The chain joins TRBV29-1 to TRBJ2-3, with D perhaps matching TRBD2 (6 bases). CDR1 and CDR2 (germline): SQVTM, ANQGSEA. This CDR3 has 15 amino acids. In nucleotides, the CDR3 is TGCAGTGGGGTTGGAGGGCTAGCTGGATCAGATACGCAGTATTTT. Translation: CSGVGGLAGSDTQYF.

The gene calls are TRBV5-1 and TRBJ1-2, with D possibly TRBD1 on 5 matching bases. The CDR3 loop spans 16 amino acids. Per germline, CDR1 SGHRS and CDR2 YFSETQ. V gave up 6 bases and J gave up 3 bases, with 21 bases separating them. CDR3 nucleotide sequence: TGCGCCAGCAACATTGAACCGGGGCGCGTCGACTATGGCTACACCTTC. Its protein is CASNIEPGRVDYGYTF.

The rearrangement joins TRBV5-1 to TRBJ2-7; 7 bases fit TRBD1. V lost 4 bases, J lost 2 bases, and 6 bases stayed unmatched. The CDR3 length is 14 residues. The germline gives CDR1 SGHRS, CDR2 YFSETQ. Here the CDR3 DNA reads TGCGCCAGCAGCGAATCCACAGGGGCCTACGAGCAGTACTTC. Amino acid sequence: CASSESTGAYEQYF.

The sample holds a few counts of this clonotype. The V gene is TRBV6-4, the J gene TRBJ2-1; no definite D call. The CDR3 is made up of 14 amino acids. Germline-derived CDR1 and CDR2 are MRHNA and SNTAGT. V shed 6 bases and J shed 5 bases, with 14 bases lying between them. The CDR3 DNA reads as TGTGCCAGCAGCCCACGCGGCGATAACAATGAGCAGTTCTTC. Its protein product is CASSPRGDNNEQFF.

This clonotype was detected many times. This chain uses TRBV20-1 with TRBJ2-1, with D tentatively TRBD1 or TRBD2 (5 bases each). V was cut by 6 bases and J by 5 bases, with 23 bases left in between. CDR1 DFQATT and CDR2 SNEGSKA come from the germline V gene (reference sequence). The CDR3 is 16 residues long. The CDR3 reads CSAGTTVGRLHNEQFF. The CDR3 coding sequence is TGCAGTGCCGGGACGACAGTGGGCCGGTTACACAATGAGCAGTTCTTC.

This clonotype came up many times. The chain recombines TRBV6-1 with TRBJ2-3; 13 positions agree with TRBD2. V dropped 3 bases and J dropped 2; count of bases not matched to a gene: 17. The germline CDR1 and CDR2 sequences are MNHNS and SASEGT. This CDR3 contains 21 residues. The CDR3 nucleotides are TGTGCCAGCAGTGACAGTCGAGGACTAGCGGGGGTTCTTTTCTACACAGATACGCAGTATTTT. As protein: CASSDSRGLAGVLFYTDTQYF.

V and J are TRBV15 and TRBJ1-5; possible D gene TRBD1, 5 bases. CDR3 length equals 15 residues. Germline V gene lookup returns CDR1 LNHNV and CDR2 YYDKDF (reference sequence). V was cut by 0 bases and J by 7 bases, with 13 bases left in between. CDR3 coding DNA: TGTGCCACCAGCAGAGATGGGGGAAAGGAACAGCCCCAGCATTTT. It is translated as CATSRDGGKEQPQHF.

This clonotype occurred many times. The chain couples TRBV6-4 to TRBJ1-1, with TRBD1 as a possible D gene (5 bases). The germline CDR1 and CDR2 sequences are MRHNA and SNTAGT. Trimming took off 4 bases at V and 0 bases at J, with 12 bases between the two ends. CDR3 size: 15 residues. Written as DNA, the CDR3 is TGTGCCAGCAGTGGAACACAGGCCTTGAACACTGAAGCTTTCTTT. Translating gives CASSGTQALNTEAFF.